This T cell receptor (beta chain) is from a study of T cells in Graves' hyperthyroidism and ophthalmopathy. Amplified TCR beta CDR3 regions came from RNA transcripts. The TCR CDR3 was amplified in a first-round RT-PCR using the HTBI primer set. A single record per CDR3 protein comes from TCRdb applying MiXCR to the multiplex PCR reads. The sample holds under 350,000 distinct CDR3 sequences, roughly a fifth seen once. Study results and caveats: Among thyroid clonotypes expanded above 0.001, most also appeared in blood.

Patients aged 18 to 65 had newly diagnosed hyperthyroidism lasting under 2 months. Patients having uncontrolled infection, another autoimmune disease, pregnancy or lactation were not included. Germline CDR1 SGHRS, CDR2 YFSETQ. The CDR3 extends over 17 amino acids. The trim removed 2 bases at V and 2 bases at J, leaving 7 bases unmatched. Many counts were recorded for this clonotype. Antigen specificity is unknown. This chain joins TRBV5-1 and TRBJ2-5; 12 bases line up with TRBD2. The specimen was blood. This receptor was obtained from a woman between 45 and 65 years old with Graves' hyperthyroidism. The CDR3, as DNA: TGCGCCAGCAGCTTTAAAACGACTAGCGGGGGACAAGAGACCCAGTACTTC. Protein: CASSFKTTSGGQETQYF. Filled out from reference TRBV5-1 and TRBJ2-5, the complete variable domain reads KAGVTQTPRYLIKTRGQQVTLSCSPISGHRSVSWYQQTPGQGLQFLFEYFSETQRNKGNFPGRFSGRQFSNSRSEMNVSTLELGDSALYLCASSFKTTSGGQETQYFGPGTRLLVL.